This T cell receptor (beta chain) was captured in a study of early T cells in non-severe SARS-CoV-2 infection. Turning to the study itself: The input, bulk RNA from unsorted whole blood, was sequenced, and chains were unpaired.

The protocol attached unique molecular identifiers to individual cDNA molecules. TCRdb analysed the 5' RACE reads with MiXCR anew, one entry per CDR3 protein. The repertoire holds some 80,000 distinct CDR3 sequences, with under 11% as singletons. This clonotype was seen at least ten times. The specimen comprised whole blood, sampled at baseline. This sequence was found in an adult who was a healthcare worker with PCR-confirmed SARS-CoV-2 infection or an uninfected control (not recorded which).

Written as DNA, the CDR3 is TGTGCCAGCAGCTTAGCGGGGGGGACCGTGACTGAAGCTTTCTTT. This encodes CASSLAGGTVTEAFF. This chain joins TRBV11-2 and TRBJ1-1; perhaps TRBD1 as D (5 bases). Germline values: CDR1 SGHAT, CDR2 FQNNGV. The V end was cut by 1 base, the J end by 5 bases, with 14 bases between. The CDR3 extends over 15 amino acids.